This is a list of T cell receptor beta chains from one sample in a study of shared clonotypes between healthy human individuals. TCRdb's copy holds only in-frame clones and misses some; the assay was immunoSEQ multiplex PCR. The table shows approximately 2,300,000 clones, with roughly 92% occurring only once. Sequencing was performed on naive CD4+ T cells from PBMCs. The receptors were gathered from a man between 18 and 35 years old in good health. Some clones in this sample may be carry-over from other donors' samples. Both conserved end residues are part of each CDR3. The D gene is left open where the match is weak. Expanded clones are given a class, and other clones once, few, many or no size at all.

v_call	d_call	j_call	clone_size	cdr3_nt	cdr3_aa
TRBV2	NA	TRBJ1-4	NA	TGTGCCAGCAGTCTTCAGGGGAATGAAAAACTGTTTTTT	CASSLQGNEKLFF
TRBV4-2	NA	TRBJ1-1	once	TGTGCCAGCAGCCAAGATTTTGCGAACACTGAAGCTTTCTTT	CASSQDFANTEAFF
TRBV5-1	NA	TRBJ2-7	NA	TGCGCCAGCAGGGAGCCGAGCTCCTACGAGCAGTACTTC	CASREPSSYEQYF
TRBV27	NA	TRBJ1-4	NA	TGTGCCAGCAGTTTAACTACGACTGGGGTAAAACTGTTTTTT	CASSLTTTGVKLFF
TRBV28	NA	TRBJ1-2	NA	TGTGTGGCGGGAAGAGGTGACTATGGCTACACCTTC	CVAGRGDYGYTF
TRBV5-1	TRBD1	TRBJ1-2	NA	TGCGCCAGCAGCCCCCCCATAGGAGACCGGGACAGGGGACATGGCTACACCTTC	CASSPPIGDRDRGHGYTF
TRBV7-9	TRBD2	TRBJ2-1	NA	TGTGCCAGCAGCTTGGGGCCAGCGGGAGATCTATACAATGAGCAGTTCTTC	CASSLGPAGDLYNEQFF
TRBV18	TRBD1	TRBJ2-7	NA	TGTGCCAGCTCAAGGACAGGGAACTACGAGCAGTACTTC	CASSRTGNYEQYF
TRBV5-1	TRBD1	TRBJ1-4	NA	TGCGCCAGCAGCTTGGGTGCAGGGGGCGGTGAAAAACTGTTTTTT	CASSLGAGGGEKLFF
TRBV19	TRBD1	TRBJ1-5	NA	TGTGCCAGTAGTAGCGGGACAGGGGCCTACCAGCCCCAGCATTTT	CASSSGTGAYQPQHF
TRBV5-1	TRBD2	TRBJ2-7	NA	TGCGCCAGCAGGACTAGCGGACGCTACGAGCAGTACTTC	CASRTSGRYEQYF
TRBV28	NA	TRBJ2-7	NA	TGTGCCAGCAGTTTTCTCAATACTCAGTGGAGCTCCTACGAGCAGTACTTC	CASSFLNTQWSSYEQYF
TRBV9	NA	TRBJ2-5	NA	TGTGCCAGCATTCCACCGGAGACCCAGTACTTC	CASIPPETQYF
TRBV6-5	NA	TRBJ1-2	few	TGTGCCAGCAGTTACGGACAGAACTATGGCTACACCTTC	CASSYGQNYGYTF
TRBV11-2	NA	TRBJ2-7	NA	TGTGCCAGCAGCCTCGCCTACGAGCAGTACTTC	CASSLAYEQYF
TRBV15	NA	TRBJ2-4	once	TGTGCCACCAGCAGAGAAGGCGGAGGAGCGGCAGACATTCAGTACTTC	CATSREGGGAADIQYF
TRBV7-2	TRBD2	TRBJ2-7	NA	TGTGCCAGCAGCTCTCCGACTAGCGGCTCTATCGAGCAGTACTTC	CASSSPTSGSIEQYF
TRBV11-2	NA	TRBJ2-1	once	TGTGCCAGCAGCGCCAGTGTTCCTGAGCAGTTCTTC	CASSASVPEQFF
TRBV5-1	TRBD1	TRBJ2-5	NA	TGCGCCAGCAGCTATAGAACCCGGGACAGGGGCCAAGAGACCCAGTACTTC	CASSYRTRDRGQETQYF
TRBV18	NA	TRBJ1-1	few	TGTGCCAGCCGGATGAACACTGAAGCTTTCTTT	CASRMNTEAFF
TRBV27	NA	TRBJ2-4	NA	TGTGCCAGCAGTTTATCCGACACGGCCAGAGCCAAAAACATTCAGTACTTC	CASSLSDTARAKNIQYF
TRBV2	NA	TRBJ1-1	NA	TGTGCCAGCAGTGTACAGCTGAACACTGAAGCTTTCTTT	CASSVQLNTEAFF
TRBV5-1	TRBD1	TRBJ2-5	NA	TGCGCCAGCAGAGGACAGGGGGCCCAACAAGAGACCCAGTACTTC	CASRGQGAQQETQYF
TRBV6-6	NA	TRBJ2-7	NA	TGTGCCAGCAGCTCGTCGGGACAAAGCTACGAGCAGTACTTC	CASSSSGQSYEQYF
TRBV7-9	NA	TRBJ1-4	once	TGTGCCAGCAGCTCCCGACGGGTTGCTAATGAAAAACTGTTTTTT	CASSSRRVANEKLFF
TRBV9	NA	TRBJ1-1	few	TGTGCCAGCAGCGGAGGTCGGGTTTGGGGCCGGGACACTGAAGCTTTCTTT	CASSGGRVWGRDTEAFF
TRBV11-3	TRBD2	TRBJ2-5	NA	TGTGCCAGCAGCTTACGGCGGGGGGAAGGGACCCAGTACTTC	CASSLRRGEGTQYF
TRBV28	NA	TRBJ1-2	once	TGTGCCAGCAGTTTATCAGGGGCGCCTGGCTACACCTTC	CASSLSGAPGYTF
TRBV10-3	NA	TRBJ2-7	NA	TGTGCCATCAGTGAAGGTTTAGGGACGGCCTCCTACGAGCAGTACTTC	CAISEGLGTASYEQYF
TRBV6-5	TRBD2	TRBJ2-1	NA	TGTGCCAGCAGTTCAATGAGCGGGAGGGCCGTCAATGAGCAGTTCTTC	CASSSMSGRAVNEQFF
TRBV9	NA	TRBJ2-1	NA	TGTGCCAGCAGCTCCCTAGGCTCCGGTGAGCAGTTCTTC	CASSSLGSGEQFF
TRBV5-1	TRBD2	TRBJ2-1	NA	TGCGCCAGCGGAATAGGACTAGCGGACTACAATGAGCAGTTCTTC	CASGIGLADYNEQFF
TRBV6-4	NA	TRBJ1-1	NA	TGTGCCAGCAGTGAAGGCAGGGGAACTGAAGCTTTCTTT	CASSEGRGTEAFF
TRBV10-3	TRBD2	TRBJ2-5	NA	TGTGCCACCACCGAACCAAGAGTCCCTACTGCGGGAGTCTCAGAGACCCAGTACTTC	CATTEPRVPTAGVSETQYF
TRBV7-2	NA	TRBJ2-1	NA	TGTGCCAGCAGCAGAGGGGTGTACAATGAGCAGTTCTTC	CASSRGVYNEQFF
TRBV19	TRBD1	TRBJ1-5	once	TGTGCCAGTAGTCCCCGGACAGGGGGCAGCAATCAGCCCCAGCATTTT	CASSPRTGGSNQPQHF
TRBV30	NA	TRBJ1-2	once	TGTGCCTCAGGACAGTATAACTATGGCTACACCTTC	CASGQYNYGYTF